Each of the 19 T cell receptor beta chains below was sequenced from the same sample in a study of blood T cell repertoires in COVID-19. Sequencing used immunoSEQ multiplex PCR; TCRdb keeps in-frame clones, though not all of them. This sample carries some 170,000 clones, about 88% of them seen once, and the ten largest clones take 1% to 1.5%. Sequencing was carried out using PBMCs or T cells enriched from blood (not recorded which). Every receptor here comes from a human donor with acute COVID-19. The donor label of this sample is uncertain.

The chain has TRBV7-6 and TRBJ2-7; D unresolved. The V end lost 5 bases, the J end lost 3 bases, and 17 bases lay between the germline ends. Germline CDR1 and CDR2: SGHVS and FNYEAQ. This CDR3 has 15 residues. The CDR3: CASSTPVGSHYEQYF. CDR3 nucleotides: TGTGCCAGCAGCACCCCGGTCGGGTCCCACTACGAGCAGTACTTC.

This clone has more than one count but fewer than ten. The V gene is TRBV27, the J gene TRBJ1-4; D is possibly TRBD1 (5 bases). Trimming cost V 8 bases and J 0 bases, with 28 bases left between them. Germline V gene data show CDR1 as MNHEY and CDR2 as SMNVEV (reference sequence). The CDR3 has 20 amino acids. DNA of the CDR3: TGTGCCAGCCCGGCACTCCGCGGCCAGGAGGGGCTTGCAACTAATGAAAAACTGTTTTTT. It codes for CASPALRGQEGLATNEKLFF.

This chain uses TRBV7-2 with TRBJ2-5; 9 nucleotides line up with TRBD2. CDR1 and CDR2 from the germline V gene are SGHTA and FQGNSA. The CDR3 is made up of 15 amino acids. The V segment lost 5 bases and the J segment 5 bases; nucleotides outside the gene matches: 9. CDR3 nucleotide sequence: TGTGCCAGCAGCCTCGGCCCCAGCGGGGGGGAGACCCAGTACTTC. Translation: CASSLGPSGGETQYF.

This clone appeared a few times. The V and J genes are TRBV11-3 and TRBJ2-2, with D perhaps matching TRBD2 (5 bases). V was cut by 4 bases and J by 0 bases, with 24 bases left in between. The CDR3 loop spans 20 amino acids. CDR1 is SGHNT, CDR2 YENEEA, per germline. The CDR3 DNA follows: TGTGCCAGCAGCTCCGAGGGCCCTTTCCGTGAGGGCCCGAACACCGGGGAGCTGTTTTTT. Amino acids: CASSSEGPFREGPNTGELFF.

V and J are TRBV27 and TRBJ1-4; D might be TRBD1 (6 bases). Germline V gives CDR1 MNHEY, CDR2 SMNVEV (reference sequence). This CDR3 comprises 16 residues. The V gene lost 6 bases and the J gene lost 3 bases, with 17 bases spanning the gap. The CDR3 DNA sequence: TGTGCCAGCAGCTTCGCCTTTGGGGGCCCTAATGAAAAACTGTTTTTT. Its protein is CASSFAFGGPNEKLFF. The full variable domain, in which reference TRBV27 and TRBJ1-4 provide the parts outside the CDR3, is EAQVTQNPRYLITVTGKKLTVTCSQNMNHEYMSWYRQDPGLGLRQIYYSMNVEVTDKGDVPEGYKVSRKEKRNFPLILESPSPNQTSLYFCASSFAFGGPNEKLFFGSGTQLSVL.

The chain has TRBV11-1 and TRBJ1-2, with 10 bases lining up with TRBD1. The CDR3 is made up of 15 amino acids. The J segment lost 4 bases and the V segment lost 5 bases, leaving 7 bases of the junction unmatched. Germline lookup yields CDR1 SGHAT and CDR2 FQDESV (reference sequence). CDR3 loop: CASSARDRGFYGYTF. The CDR3 DNA sequence: TGTGCCAGCAGCGCCCGGGACAGGGGATTCTATGGCTACACCTTC.

This chain connects TRBV7-2 to TRBJ1-6, with TRBD1 matching 8 bases. The CDR3 is 16 residues long. Looked up from germline, CDR1 is SGHTA and CDR2 is FQGNSA. J was trimmed by 0 bases and V by 5 bases; bases with no gene match: 3. DNA of the CDR3: TGTGCCAGCAGCCCCGGACAGGGCTCCTATAATTCACCCCTCCACTTT. Translating gives CASSPGQGSYNSPLHF.

This chain links TRBV11-2 with TRBJ2-7; D gene uncertain. The germline V and J ends were trimmed by 2 bases and 3 bases, with 5 bases remaining between them. In germline, CDR1 is SGHAT, CDR2 FQNNGV. This CDR3 contains 12 residues. CDR3 nucleotides: TGTGCCAGCAGCTTAAACAGCTACGAGCAGTACTTC. It encodes CASSLNSYEQYF.

This clone was seen just once. The CDR3 DNA reads as TGTGCCAGCAGCAGAGACAGGGCGGATCAGCCCCAGCATTTT. Its protein product is CASSRDRADQPQHF. The V gene is TRBV6-5, the J gene TRBJ1-5, with 7 positions matching TRBD1. With 6 bases clipped from V and 5 bases from J, the junction kept 7 bases outside the gene matches. The CDR3 totals 14 residues. Germline lookup yields CDR1 MNHEY and CDR2 SVGAGI.

CDR3 nucleotides: TGTGCCAGCAGTTTAGGGCGGTACAATGAGCAGTTCTTC. Protein: CASSLGRYNEQFF. The chain combines TRBV12-3 or TRBV12-4 with TRBJ2-1; D gene unclear. V lost 1 base to trimming and J lost 4 bases, with 5 bases between them. CDR3 length equals 13 residues.

This chain links TRBV6-5 with TRBJ1-5, with 10 bases lining up with TRBD1. The CDR3 has 14 residues. Germline-derived CDR1 and CDR2 are MNHEY and SVGAGI. The V segment lost 6 bases and the J segment 4 bases; nucleotides outside the gene matches: 3. The CDR3 reads CASSLGQGNQPQHF. The CDR3, as DNA: TGTGCCAGCAGCCTGGGACAGGGGAATCAGCCCCAGCATTTT.

The gene calls are TRBV19 and TRBJ1-1, with 7 positions matching TRBD1. Germline values: CDR1 LNHDA, CDR2 SQIVND (reference sequence). Losses at the gene ends were 7 bases for V and 6 bases for J; bases not matched to a gene: 14. The CDR3 consists of 15 residues. CDR3 residues: CASTDPLTGNPEAFF. DNA for the CDR3: TGTGCCAGTACCGACCCCTTGACAGGGAATCCTGAAGCTTTCTTT.

The chain is built from TRBV11-2 and TRBJ2-3; 7 bases map to TRBD1. CDR3 length equals 15 residues. Germline trimming cut 5 bases from V and 2 bases from J; bases unmatched to any gene: 7. From germline, CDR1 is SGHAT and CDR2 FQNNGV. The CDR3 loop is CASSEGTAYTDTQYF. The CDR3 coding sequence is TGTGCCAGCAGCGAGGGGACAGCTTACACAGATACGCAGTATTTT.

The gene calls are TRBV12-3 or TRBV12-4 and TRBJ2-5; TRBD2 agrees at 7 bases. Trimming cost V 4 bases and J 7 bases; bases outside gene matches: 3. This CDR3 spans 12 amino acids. The CDR3 region has the DNA TGTGCCAGCAGTTATACGGGAGGGACCCAGTACTTC. It codes for CASSYTGGTQYF.

The chain joins TRBV7-9 to TRBJ1-1; TRBD1 might be the D (5 bases). V was clipped by 4 bases and J by 1 base, with 10 bases between them. CDR1 is SEHNR, CDR2 FQNEAQ, per germline (reference sequence). The CDR3 spans 14 residues. The chain's CDR3 is CASSSRARNTEAFF. In DNA, the CDR3 is TGTGCCAGCAGCTCCAGGGCCAGGAACACTGAAGCTTTCTTT.

The rearrangement links TRBV5-6 to TRBJ1-1; unclear D gene. Looked up from germline, CDR1 is SGHDT and CDR2 is YYEEEE. The V and J ends lost 0 bases and 4 bases respectively, with 10 bases between them. The CDR3 is 14 residues long. The CDR3, as DNA: TGTGCCAGCAGCTTGGAGTTACCAGGCACTGAAGCTTTCTTT. Translation gives CASSLELPGTEAFF.

The chain is built from TRBV7-9 and TRBJ2-3; D possibly corresponds to TRBD2 (6 bases). Trimming pared 5 bases from V and 2 bases from J, leaving 14 bases between. Germline-derived CDR1 and CDR2 are SEHNR and FQNEAQ (reference sequence). This CDR3 has 15 residues. The CDR3 nucleotides are TGTGCCAGCAGCCAAACCGGGACTCACACAGATACGCAGTATTTT. It specifies CASSQTGTHTDTQYF. The variable domain in full, with the rest retrieved from reference TRBV7-9 and TRBJ2-3, is DTGVSQNPRHKITKRGQNVTFRCDPISEHNRLYWYRQTLGQGPEFLTYFQNEAQLEKSRLLSDRFSAERPKGSFSTLEIQRTEQGDSAMYLCASSQTGTHTDTQYFGPGTRLTVL.

V gene TRBV4-3 combines with J gene TRBJ2-1; 10 bases line up with TRBD2. CDR3 length equals 16 residues. Unmatched junction bases numbered 5, after V lost 1 base and J lost 5 bases. The V gene's germline CDR1 is LGHNA and CDR2 YSLEER. This chain's CDR3 is CASSQGSGGNDNEQFF. For the CDR3, the DNA is TGCGCCAGCAGCCAAGGTAGCGGGGGGAATGACAATGAGCAGTTCTTC.

This clone was seen only once. The DNA of the CDR3 is TGCGCCAGCAGCCCCCAGGCAACCAGATCCAATGAGCAGTTCTTC. Protein product: CASSPQATRSNEQFF. This chain uses TRBV4-3 with TRBJ2-1; no reliable D call. Trimming took off 4 bases at V and 6 bases at J, with 16 bases between the two ends. Germline V gene sequence: CDR1 LGHNA, CDR2 YSLEER. The CDR3 has 15 amino acids.